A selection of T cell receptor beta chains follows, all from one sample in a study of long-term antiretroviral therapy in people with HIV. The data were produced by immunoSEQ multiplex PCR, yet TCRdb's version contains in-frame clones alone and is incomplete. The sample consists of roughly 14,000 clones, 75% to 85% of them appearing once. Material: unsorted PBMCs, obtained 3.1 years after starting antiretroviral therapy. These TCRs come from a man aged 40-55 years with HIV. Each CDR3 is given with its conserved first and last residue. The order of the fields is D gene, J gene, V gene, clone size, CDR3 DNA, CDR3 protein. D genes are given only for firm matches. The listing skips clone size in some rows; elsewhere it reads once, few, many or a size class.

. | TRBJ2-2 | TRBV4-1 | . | TGCGCCAGCAGCCATGCCCTACAGGGAAGGAAGGTTGATCCCGGGGAGCTGTTTTTT | CASSHALQGRKVDPGELFF
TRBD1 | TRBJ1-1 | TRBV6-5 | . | TGTGCCAGCAGTTACGCGGGACAGACTGAAGCTTTCTTT | CASSYAGQTEAFF
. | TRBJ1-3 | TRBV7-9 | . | TGTGCCAGCAGCCCCTCACTAGAAGGAGGAAACACCATATATTTT | CASSPSLEGGNTIYF
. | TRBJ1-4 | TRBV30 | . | TGTGCCTGGAGTGTAAGGGCGGCTGAAAAACTGTTTTTT | CAWSVRAAEKLFF
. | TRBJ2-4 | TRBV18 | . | TGTGCCAGCTCACCACTACAGGCCGACGTAGAGTACTTC | CASSPLQADVEYF
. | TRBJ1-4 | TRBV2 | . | TGTGCCAGCAGTGAAGAAGGGATTGGGGTAGCTAATGAAAAACTGTTTTTT | CASSEEGIGVANEKLFF
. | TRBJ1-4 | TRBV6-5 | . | TGTGCCACGCCCGAGGGCGCAAATGAAAAACTGTTTTTT | CATPEGANEKLFF
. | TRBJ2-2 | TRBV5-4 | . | TGTGCCAGCAGCCCGTGGGAACAGAGAAACACCGGGGAGCTGTTTTTT | CASSPWEQRNTGELFF
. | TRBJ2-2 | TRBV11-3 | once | TGTGCCAGCAGCTTAGCCCTAGTGACCGGGGAGCTGTTTTTT | CASSLALVTGELFF
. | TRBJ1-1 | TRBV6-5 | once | TGTGCCAGCGGGGGGAACACTGAAGCTTTCTTT | CASGGNTEAFF
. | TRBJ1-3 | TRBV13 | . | TGTGCCAGCAGCTTACGCGAGTTCGGAAACACCATATATTTT | CASSLREFGNTIYF
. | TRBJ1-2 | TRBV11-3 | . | TGTGCCAGCAGCTTGTTCACTTCAGGGCACAACTATGGCTACACCTTC | CASSLFTSGHNYGYTF
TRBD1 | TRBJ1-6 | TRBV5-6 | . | TGTGCCAGCAGCTTGGGACAGGGCGTCCTTTCACCCCTCCACTTT | CASSLGQGVLSPLHF
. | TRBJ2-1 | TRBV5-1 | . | TGCGCCAGCAGCTTGCGGTCCGGGAGCTCCTACAATGAGCAGTTCTTC | CASSLRSGSSYNEQFF
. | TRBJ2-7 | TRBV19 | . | TGTGCCAGTACTAAAAGGGGGGACAGAGGCGACGAGCAGTACTTC | CASTKRGDRGDEQYF
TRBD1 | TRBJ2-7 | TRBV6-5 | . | TGTGCCAGCAGTTACTCTCGGACAGGGTCCCCCTACGAGCAGTACTTC | CASSYSRTGSPYEQYF
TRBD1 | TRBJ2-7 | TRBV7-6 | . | TGTGCCAGCAGCCAAACTCCTATGGGACAGGGACTCTACGAGCAGTACTTC | CASSQTPMGQGLYEQYF
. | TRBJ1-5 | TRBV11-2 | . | TGTGCCAGCAGCTTTAGACTCGAGACCTGTGTATCAAGCAATCAGCCCCAGCATTTT | CASSFRLETCVSSNQPQHF
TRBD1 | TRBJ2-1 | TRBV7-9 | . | TGTGCCAGCAGCCTACTGGGACAGGTCGCCCACAATGAGCAGTTCTTC | CASSLLGQVAHNEQFF
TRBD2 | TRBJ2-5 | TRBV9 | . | TGTGCCAGCAGCCGGGCTAGCGGACGTCAAGAGACCCAGTACTTC | CASSRASGRQETQYF
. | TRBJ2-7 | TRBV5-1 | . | TGCGCCAGCAGCTTGGTCGGGGGGCTGCCTACCTACGAGCAGTACTTC | CASSLVGGLPTYEQYF
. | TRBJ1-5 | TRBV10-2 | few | TGCGCCAGCGGAGGGAAACATAGCAATCAGCCCCAGCATTTT | CASGGKHSNQPQHF
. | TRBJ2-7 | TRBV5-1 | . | TGCGCCAGCAGCCCCGGGGGCCGGGACGAGCAGTACTTC | CASSPGGRDEQYF
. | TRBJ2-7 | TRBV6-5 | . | TGTGCCAGCAGTTATGGAGCGGGCCCGATCGAGCAGTACTTC | CASSYGAGPIEQYF
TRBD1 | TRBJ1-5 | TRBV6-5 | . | TGTGCCAGCAGTGGACAGGGTGGGAATCAGCCCCAGCATTTT | CASSGQGGNQPQHF
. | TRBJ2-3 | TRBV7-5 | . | TGTGCCGTCTACGACGACAGGGCCATTGGCACAGATACGCAGTATTTT | CAVYDDRAIGTDTQYF
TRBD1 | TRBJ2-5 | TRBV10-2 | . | TGCGCCAGCAATAAAGACAGGGGAGAGACCCAGTACTTC | CASNKDRGETQYF
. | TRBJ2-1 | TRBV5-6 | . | TGTGCCAGCAGCTTTACAGGGTTGGTACAGTTCTTC | CASSFTGLVQFF
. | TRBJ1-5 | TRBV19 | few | TGTGCCAGTAGTATTGAGGGGGGCGCGAAGCCCCAGCATTTT | CASSIEGGAKPQHF
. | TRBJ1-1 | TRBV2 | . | TGTGCCAGCAGTGAAGAGGGGGGGAACACTGAAGCTTTCTTT | CASSEEGGNTEAFF